This TCR beta chain was sequenced in a study of blood T cell repertoires in COVID-19. Overall study context: Samples representing acute and convalescent COVID-19 were sourced from the United States, Italy and Spain.

The protocol was immunoSEQ multiplex PCR, while the TCRdb copy is restricted to in-frame clones and leaves out a portion. The sample records about 130,000 clones, around 89% being singletons. Seattle participants joined during active infection and were tracked over time. The sample taken for sequencing was peripheral blood. The TCR sequence derives from a man between 60 and 75 years old with COVID-19, enrolled during active disease.

CDR3 sequence reads: CASSDRQPQETQYF. The CDR3 coding sequence is TGTGCCAGCAGCGACCGACAGCCCCAGGAGACCCAGTACTTC. The rearrangement joins TRBV11-2 to TRBJ2-5, with D possibly being TRBD1 (5 bases). The CDR3 consists of 14 residues. CDR1 and CDR2 (germline): SGHAT, FQNNGV. V shed 5 bases and J shed 5 bases, with 15 bases lying between them.